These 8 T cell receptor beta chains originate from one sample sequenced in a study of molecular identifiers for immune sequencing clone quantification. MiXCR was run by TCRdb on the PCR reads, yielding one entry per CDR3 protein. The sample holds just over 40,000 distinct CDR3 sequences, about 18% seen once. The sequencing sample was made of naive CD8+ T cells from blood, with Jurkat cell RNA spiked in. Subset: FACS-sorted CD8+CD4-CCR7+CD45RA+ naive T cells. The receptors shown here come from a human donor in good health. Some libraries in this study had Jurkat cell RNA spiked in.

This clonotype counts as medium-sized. The CDR3 protein is CASSYSVEQYF. In DNA form, the CDR3 reads TGTGCCAGCAGTTACTCCGTCGAGCAGTACTTC. The J gene is TRBJ2-7, the V gene TRBV6-2 or TRBV6-3; D is uncertain. The CDR3 sequence is 11 residues long. V was pared by 0 bases and J by 6 bases, with 3 bases between. The V gene's germline CDR1 is MNHEY and CDR2 SVGEGT.

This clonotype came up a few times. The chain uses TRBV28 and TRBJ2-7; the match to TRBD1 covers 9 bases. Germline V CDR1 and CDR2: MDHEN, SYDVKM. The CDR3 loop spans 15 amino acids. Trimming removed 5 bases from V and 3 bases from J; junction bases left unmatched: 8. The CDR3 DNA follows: TGTGCCAGCAGTAACTACCGGGACAGGGTCTACGAGCAGTACTTC. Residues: CASSNYRDRVYEQYF.

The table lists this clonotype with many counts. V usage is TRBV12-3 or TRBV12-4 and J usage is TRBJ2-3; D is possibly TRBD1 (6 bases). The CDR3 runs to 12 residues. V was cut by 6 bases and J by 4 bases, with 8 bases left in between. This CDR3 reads CASSRGADTQYF. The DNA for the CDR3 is TGTGCCAGCAGCAGGGGAGCAGATACGCAGTATTTT.

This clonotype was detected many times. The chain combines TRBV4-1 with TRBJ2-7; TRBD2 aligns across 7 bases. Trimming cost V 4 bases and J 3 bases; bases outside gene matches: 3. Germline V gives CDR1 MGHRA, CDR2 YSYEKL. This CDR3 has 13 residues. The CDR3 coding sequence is TGCGCCAGCAGCCCCAGCGGGAACTACGAGCAGTACTTC. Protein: CASSPSGNYEQYF.

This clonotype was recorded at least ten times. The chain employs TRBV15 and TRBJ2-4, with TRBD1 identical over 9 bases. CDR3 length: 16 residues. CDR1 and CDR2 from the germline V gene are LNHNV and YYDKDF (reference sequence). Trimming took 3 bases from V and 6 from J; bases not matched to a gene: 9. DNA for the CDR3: TGTGCCACCAGCAGGGGTGTCGGGACAGGGATAAACATTCAGTACTTC. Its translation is CATSRGVGTGINIQYF.

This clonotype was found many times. CDR3 loop: CASNGGVYEQYF. The CDR3 DNA reads as TGTGCCAGCAACGGTGGGGTCTACGAGCAGTACTTC. The chain combines TRBV2 with TRBJ2-7; D call uncertain. V shed 7 bases and J shed 3 bases, with 10 bases lying between them. CDR3 size: 12 residues. Germline lookup yields CDR1 SNHLY and CDR2 FYNNEI.

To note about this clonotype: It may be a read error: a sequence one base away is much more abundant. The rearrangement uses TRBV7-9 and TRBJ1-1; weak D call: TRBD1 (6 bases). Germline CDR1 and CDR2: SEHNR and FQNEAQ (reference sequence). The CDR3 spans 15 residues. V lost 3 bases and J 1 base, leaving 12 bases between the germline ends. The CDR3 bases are TGTGCCAGCAGCTTCCCACGGGGGGCGAACACTGAAGCTTTCTTT. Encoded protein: CASSFPRGANTEAFF. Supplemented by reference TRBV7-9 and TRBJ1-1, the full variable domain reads DTGVSQNPRHKITKRGQNVTFRCDPISEHNRLYWYRQTLGQGPEFLTYFQNEAQLEKSRLLSDRFSAERPKGSFSTLEIQRTEQGDSAMYLCASSFPRGANTEAFFGQGTRLTVV.

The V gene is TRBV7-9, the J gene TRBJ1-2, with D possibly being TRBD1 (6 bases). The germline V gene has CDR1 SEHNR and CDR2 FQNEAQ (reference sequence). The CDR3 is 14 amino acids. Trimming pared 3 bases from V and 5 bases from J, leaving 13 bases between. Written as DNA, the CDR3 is TGTGCCAGCAGCTTTCACAGGGATAATTATGGCTACACCTTC. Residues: CASSFHRDNYGYTF.